The source of this TCR beta chain is a study of blood T cells in healthy people across ages. Study-level results: Whereas aged donors had fewer naive CD4+ cells, long-lived donors had more of them and higher diversity.

Per-sample PBMC isolation yielded at least 6 million cells. Germline CDR1 and CDR2: SGDLS and YYNGEE. Trimming removed 3 bases at V and 8 bases at J, with 11 bases between. The CDR3 has 12 residues. With a J-beta primer mix and a sample-barcoded 5' primer, a second PCR ran about 7 to 12 cycles. MiXCR was run by TCRdb on the 5' RACE reads, yielding one entry per CDR3 protein. Of about 580,000 distinct CDR3 sequences listed, roughly 43% are singletons. This clonotype has more than one count but fewer than ten. The antigen remains undetermined. The sequence derives from an older man in good health. The genes are TRBV9 and TRBJ1-2; unclear D gene. The sample taken for sequencing was blood. The DNA for the CDR3 is TGTGCCAGCAGCGCCGGGGATCGGGGCTACACCTTC. Amino acid sequence: CASSAGDRGYTF.